The source of this T cell receptor beta chain is a study of vaccination effects on CD4 cells after COVID-19. This clone was seen a single time. Its cognate antigen is unknown. With 6 bases removed from V and 7 bases from J, the gap between germline ends came to 18 bases. Germline V lookup: CDR1 MNHNY, CDR2 SVGAGI (reference sequence). The CDR3 is 14 residues long. Before sequencing, viral peptide pools were used by the ViraFEST assay to expand antigen-specific CD4+ T cells. Once cultured for approximately eleven days, the cells underwent separation to obtain CD4+ T cells. Half the medium was swapped for IL-2 medium on days 3 and 7. Sequencing was performed with immunoSEQ multiplex PCR; in TCRdb, only in-frame clones are kept and a portion is missing. The sample holds over 50,000 clones; 81% are singletons and the top ten take more than 2%.

The chain employs TRBV6-6 and TRBJ1-2; D possibly corresponds to TRBD1 (6 bases). The sequencing used CD4+ T cells from PBMCs cultured with HCoV-229E spike peptides, collected before COVID-19 vaccination. The receptor was isolated from a human donor who received a COVID-19 vaccine. In nucleotides, the CDR3 is TGTGCCAGCAGCCGAGGGGGAATGGTCGGTGGCTACACCTTC. Encoded protein: CASSRGGMVGGYTF.